These 14 T cell receptor beta chains came from one sample sequenced in a study of spatial heterogeneity in lung cancer (dated by TCRdb to the late 2010s). Paper-wide results and their limitations: The tumor nonsynonymous mutation count correlated with the number of expanded alpha and beta TCRs within the tumor.

Antigen specificity for these receptors is unknown. The intended sense of this specimen's time point label: sample taken at primary tumor resection. The library relied on 5' RACE. Sequenced on a NextSeq 500. The public reads were reprocessed in TCRdb via fastp at Q25 and MiXCR, keeping in-frame beta chains. Rows are unified per CDR3 protein, each entry keeping the most common DNA and genes. In this sample the table shows about 5,000 distinct CDR3 sequences, about an eighth of which occur a single time. Around 10% of the sample rests with the top ten. The sequencing here drew on lung tumor tissue, taken at surgery. The receptors shown here come from a female donor with early-stage non-small cell lung cancer.

The V gene is TRBV2, the J gene TRBJ1-1, with TRBD1 matching 7 bases. CDR1 is SNHLY and CDR2 is FYNNEI in the germline V gene. The CDR3 sequence is 12 residues long. V was clipped by 9 bases and J by 4 bases; unmatched bases: 5. CDR3 nucleotides: TGTGCCAGTAGGACAGGATTCACTGAAGCTTTCTTT. This encodes CASRTGFTEAFF.

The table lists this clonotype with many counts. The genes are TRBV20-1 and TRBJ2-3; 7 nucleotides match TRBD2. Germline trimming cut 4 bases from V and 4 bases from J; bases unmatched to any gene: 11. The V gene's germline CDR1 is DFQATT and CDR2 SNEGSKA (reference sequence). The CDR3 is 15 amino acids. The CDR3 reads CSATGLVDYPDTQYF. In DNA form, the CDR3 reads TGCAGTGCTACCGGACTAGTTGACTACCCAGATACGCAGTATTTT.

This clonotype is medium-sized within its sample. The J gene is TRBJ2-2, the V gene TRBV23-1; D is ambiguous. TRBV23-1 counts as an open reading frame of uncertain function. V lost 3 bases and J lost 0, with 2 bases in between. The CDR3 totals 13 residues. This CDR3 is CASSHTNTGELFF. CDR3 DNA sequence: TGCGCCAGCAGTCACACGAACACCGGGGAGCTGTTTTTT.

This clonotype came up many times. This rearrangement joins TRBV7-9 to TRBJ2-5; no firm D call. V was clipped by 4 bases and J by 5 bases, with 20 bases between them. CDR3 length: 16 amino acids. CDR1 is SEHNR and CDR2 is FQNEAQ in the germline V gene (reference sequence). The CDR3 coding sequence is TGTGCCAGCAGCTACCCTTTACGGTCCGGCCGGGAGACCCAGTACTTC. Its protein product is CASSYPLRSGRETQYF.

By share of the sample, this clonotype is medium-sized. The rearrangement uses TRBV2 and TRBJ2-1; perhaps TRBD2 as D (6 bases). The germline V gene has CDR1 SNHLY and CDR2 FYNNEI. The CDR3 spans 16 residues. V was clipped by 7 bases and J by 4 bases, with 20 bases between them. Here the CDR3 DNA reads TGTGCCAGCATGGCGGGGCTTACCCGAGAGTACAATGAGCAGTTCTTC. Translating it yields CASMAGLTREYNEQFF.

This clonotype has just one count. CDR3 in DNA: TGTGCCAGCAGTCAACTAGCGGGAGTGGGTACAGATACGCAGTATTTT. It yields the protein CASSQLAGVGTDTQYF. The chain employs TRBV5-6 and TRBJ2-3, with 11 bases aligning to TRBD2. The J segment lost 3 bases and the V segment lost 5 bases, leaving 8 bases of the junction unmatched. The germline gives CDR1 SGHDT, CDR2 YYEEEE. The CDR3 runs 16 residues.

By sample share, this clonotype is medium-sized. The rearrangement joins TRBV30 to TRBJ2-1, with 7 bases fitting TRBD2. The CDR3 runs to 16 residues. Germline V gene lookup returns CDR1 GTSNPN and CDR2 SVGIG (reference sequence). V dropped 3 bases and J dropped 2; count of bases not matched to a gene: 10. CDR3 nucleotide sequence: TGTGCCTGGAGAGCGATTGGGCGGGGGACCTACAATGAGCAGTTCTTC. Encoded protein: CAWRAIGRGTYNEQFF.

The chain links TRBV4-1 to TRBJ2-1, with TRBD2 matching over 8 bases. The germline gives CDR1 MGHRA, CDR2 YSYEKL. CDR3 length: 16 residues. Trimming took 4 bases from V and 8 from J; bases not matched to a gene: 13. The CDR3, as DNA: TGCGCCAGCAGCCTCCTCTTGGGACTAGATGATCATGAGCAGTTCTTC. This codes for CASSLLLGLDDHEQFF.

In this sample, this clonotype is medium-sized. This rearrangement joins TRBV4-2 to TRBJ2-4; no clear D. Per germline, CDR1 LGHNA and CDR2 YNFKEQ. V lost 5 bases, J lost 0 bases, and 8 bases lay in between. The CDR3 has 14 amino acids. CDR3: CASSSLLAKNIQYF. Here the CDR3 DNA reads TGTGCCAGCAGCTCCCTACTAGCCAAAAACATTCAGTACTTC.

This clonotype was seen many times. CDR3 in amino acids: CSATDRGINQPQHF. In DNA, the CDR3 is TGCAGTGCTACCGACAGGGGGATTAATCAGCCCCAGCATTTT. The rearrangement uses TRBV20-1 and TRBJ1-5; 9 positions match TRBD1. This CDR3 comprises 14 residues. With 4 bases clipped from V and 4 bases from J, the junction kept 5 bases outside the gene matches. Germline loops: CDR1 DFQATT, CDR2 SNEGSKA (reference sequence).

This clonotype was counted ten times or more. V gene TRBV5-1 combines with J gene TRBJ2-2, with D hard to call. In germline, CDR1 is SGHRS, CDR2 YFSETQ. V was cut by 0 bases and J by 1 base, with 4 bases left in between. This CDR3 comprises 14 residues. This CDR3 is CASSLGQNTGELFF. The CDR3 DNA sequence: TGCGCCAGCAGCTTGGGACAGAACACCGGGGAGCTGTTTTTT.

This clonotype was observed at least ten times. The rearrangement uses TRBV20-1 and TRBJ1-4, with D uncertain. The CDR3 contains 11 residues. The germline CDR1 and CDR2 sequences are DFQATT and SNEGSKA (reference sequence). The V end lost 7 bases, the J end lost 7 bases, and 10 bases lay between the germline ends. CDR3 sequence (DNA): TGCAGTGTTCGGACCGTTGAAAAACTGTTTTTT. Translation: CSVRTVEKLFF.

The chain has TRBV5-1 and TRBJ2-3, with 8 positions matching TRBD1. V shed 1 base and J 4 bases; nucleotides not matched to a gene: 14. The germline V gene encodes CDR1 SGHRS and CDR2 YFSETQ. This CDR3 contains 18 residues. The CDR3 spells CASSLLGTGKLTADTQYF. The CDR3 DNA follows: TGCGCCAGCAGCTTGCTCGGGACAGGTAAACTCACAGCAGATACGCAGTATTTT.

The V and J genes are TRBV18 and TRBJ2-3; perhaps TRBD2 as D (6 bases). Germline-derived CDR1 and CDR2 are KGHSH and LQKENI. There are 15 residues in the CDR3. Between the trimmed V and J ends, which lost 0 bases and 5 bases, there was a span of 12 bases. The CDR3 sequence is CASSPPTGDGDTQYF. CDR3 DNA: TGTGCCAGCTCACCACCGACGGGAGATGGAGATACGCAGTATTTT.